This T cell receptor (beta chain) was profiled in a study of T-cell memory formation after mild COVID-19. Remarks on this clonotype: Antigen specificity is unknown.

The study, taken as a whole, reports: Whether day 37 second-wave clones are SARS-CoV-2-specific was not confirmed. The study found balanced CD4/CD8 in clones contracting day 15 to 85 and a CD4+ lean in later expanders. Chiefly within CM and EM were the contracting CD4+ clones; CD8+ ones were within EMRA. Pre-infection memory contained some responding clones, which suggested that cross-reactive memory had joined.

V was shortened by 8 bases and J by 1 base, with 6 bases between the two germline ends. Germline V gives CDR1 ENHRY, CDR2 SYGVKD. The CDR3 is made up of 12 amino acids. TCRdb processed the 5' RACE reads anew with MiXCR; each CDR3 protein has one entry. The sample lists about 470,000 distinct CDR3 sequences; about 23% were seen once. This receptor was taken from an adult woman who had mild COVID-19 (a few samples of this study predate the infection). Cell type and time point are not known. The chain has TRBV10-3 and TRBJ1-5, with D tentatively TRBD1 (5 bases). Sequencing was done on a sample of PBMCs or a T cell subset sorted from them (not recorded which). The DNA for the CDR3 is TGTGCCATCCGGGGCAGCAATCAGCCCCAGCATTTT. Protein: CAIRGSNQPQHF.